This TCR beta chain comes out of a study of OX40 agonist ivuxolimab in advanced cancers. A word on this clone: Antigen unknown.

Clones were sequenced by immunoSEQ multiplex PCR, and TCRdb holds only the in-frame ones, with some missing. The table shows 66,000 or so clones, with around 90% occurring only once. Points from the study as a whole: CD4+ and CD8+ T cells in blood underwent clonal expansion by week 6 at 0.1 to 3.0 mg/kg.

The CDR3 contains 14 residues. The germline CDR1 and CDR2 sequences are MNHEY and SMNVEV (reference sequence). This chain uses TRBV27 with TRBJ2-5, with 8 bases matching TRBD2. The tail of the sequence fits TRBJ2-7 better, so the J call may be wrong. This receptor was obtained from an adult with an advanced solid tumor such as melanoma, head and neck, liver or kidney cancer. The sample consisted of CD4+ or CD8+ T cells sorted from blood, taken in a trial of the OX40 agonist ivuxolimab. The DNA of the CDR3 is TGTGCCAGCAGCCCACGCGGGGGGTTCTACGAGCAGTACTTC. Its translation is CASSPRGGFYEQYF.